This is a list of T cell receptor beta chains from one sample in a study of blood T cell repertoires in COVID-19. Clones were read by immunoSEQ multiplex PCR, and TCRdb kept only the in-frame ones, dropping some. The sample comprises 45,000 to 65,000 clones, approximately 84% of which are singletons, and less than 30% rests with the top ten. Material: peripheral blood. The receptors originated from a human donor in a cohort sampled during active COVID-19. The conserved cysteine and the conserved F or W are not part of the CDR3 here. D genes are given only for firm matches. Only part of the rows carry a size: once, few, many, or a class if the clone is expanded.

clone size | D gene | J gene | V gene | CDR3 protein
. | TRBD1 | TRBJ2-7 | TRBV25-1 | ASSLPPGQGADEQY
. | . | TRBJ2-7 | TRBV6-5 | ASSYKELSYEQY
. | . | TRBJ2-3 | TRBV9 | ASSPGPTTDTQY
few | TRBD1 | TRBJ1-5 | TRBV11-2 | ASSLVGRTGSNQPQH
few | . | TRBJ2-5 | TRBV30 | AWSTIETQY
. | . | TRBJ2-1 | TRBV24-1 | ATSDLSTGGNNEQF
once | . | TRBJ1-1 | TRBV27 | ASRSLDAMNTEAF
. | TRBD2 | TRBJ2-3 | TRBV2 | ASSAGLAGGTDTQY
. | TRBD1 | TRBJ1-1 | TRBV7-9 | ASSLAGTGGNGVAF
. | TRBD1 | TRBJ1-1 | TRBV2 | ASSVGQGSTEAF
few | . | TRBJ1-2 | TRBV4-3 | ASRKTGSNYGYT
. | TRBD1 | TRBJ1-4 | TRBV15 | ATKQGVGEKLF
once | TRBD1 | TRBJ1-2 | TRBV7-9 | ASSLATGDDGYT
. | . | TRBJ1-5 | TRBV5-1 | ASSPGGGGQPQH
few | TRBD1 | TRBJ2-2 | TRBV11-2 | ASSFQTGLAGELF
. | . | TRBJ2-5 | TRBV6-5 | ASRKLETQY
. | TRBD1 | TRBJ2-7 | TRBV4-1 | ASSQDPTGGLSEQY
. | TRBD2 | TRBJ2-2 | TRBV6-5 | ASDNSGRGTGELF
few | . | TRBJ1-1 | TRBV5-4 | ASSLARANTEAF
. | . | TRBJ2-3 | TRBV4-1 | ASSQEVTGVDTQY
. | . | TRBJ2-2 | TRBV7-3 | ASSPQVSGELF
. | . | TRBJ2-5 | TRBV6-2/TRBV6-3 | ASSHRLVGETQY
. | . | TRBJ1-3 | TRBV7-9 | ASSLRQENTIY
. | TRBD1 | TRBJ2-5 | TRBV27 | ASSSYYHSGQLQETQY
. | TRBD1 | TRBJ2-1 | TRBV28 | ASSSILGQGTLNEQF
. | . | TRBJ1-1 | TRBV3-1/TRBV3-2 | ASSQERTARNTEAF
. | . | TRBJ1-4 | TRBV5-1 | ASSLMQAGEKLF
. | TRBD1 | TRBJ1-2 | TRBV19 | ASTAGTGVYGYT
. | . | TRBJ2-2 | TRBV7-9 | ASSFGASSAGELF
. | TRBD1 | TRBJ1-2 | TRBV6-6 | ASSYSRDRSNYGYT
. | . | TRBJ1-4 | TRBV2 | ASSESGRGNEKLF
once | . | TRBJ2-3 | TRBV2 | ASSSSTDTQY
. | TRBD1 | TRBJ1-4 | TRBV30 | ASNNRQGEGEKLF
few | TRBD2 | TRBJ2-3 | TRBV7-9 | ASSFLAGTGDTQY
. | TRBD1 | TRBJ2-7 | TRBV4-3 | ASSQVDRGNSYEQY
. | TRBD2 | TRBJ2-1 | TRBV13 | ASSLEERGSLYNEQF
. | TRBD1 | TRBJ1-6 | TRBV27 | ASSTTGVVGSPLH
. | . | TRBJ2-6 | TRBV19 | ASSYRQGSAGANVLT
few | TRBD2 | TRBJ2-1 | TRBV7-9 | ASSLDTWTSSPQF
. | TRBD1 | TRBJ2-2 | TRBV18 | ASQRDRDTGELF
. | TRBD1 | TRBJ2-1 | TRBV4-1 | ASSQEDRGSYNEQF
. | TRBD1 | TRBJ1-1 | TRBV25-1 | ASTDDRGGTEAF
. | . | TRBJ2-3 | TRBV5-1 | ASSLAGDTQY
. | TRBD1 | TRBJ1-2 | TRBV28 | ASSSHSGTGSYGYT
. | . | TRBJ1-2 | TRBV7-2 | ASSLELYGYT
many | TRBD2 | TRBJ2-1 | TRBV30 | AWSGMREESYNEQF